In its sample, the clone carrying this T cell receptor beta chain was seen many times. Trimming took off 6 bases at V and 3 bases at J, with 11 bases between the two ends. The CDR3 consists of 12 residues. The V gene's germline CDR1 is DFQATT and CDR2 SNEGSKA (reference sequence). Absence of ophthalmopathy progression within 18 months defined stable Graves' hyperthyroidism. The sample is drawn from a study of T cells in Graves' hyperthyroidism and ophthalmopathy. Background on the study: Prior to any treatment, at the point of initial diagnosis, peripheral blood was collected.

Using RNA transcripts as the source, TCR beta CDR3 regions were amplified. First-round RT-PCR with HTBI primers amplified the TCR CDR3 region. TCRdb re-analysed the multiplex PCR reads in MiXCR, keeping a single row per CDR3 protein. Of 350,000 or so distinct CDR3 sequences in the sample, about 21% were seen once. The TCR sequence derives from a woman between 45 and 65 years old with Graves' hyperthyroidism. V gene TRBV20-1 combines with J gene TRBJ2-5; weak D call: TRBD2 (5 bases). The sample was blood. CDR3 DNA: TGCAGTGCAATTGGACTTGAAGAGACCCAGTACTTC. Protein sequence: CSAIGLEETQYF.